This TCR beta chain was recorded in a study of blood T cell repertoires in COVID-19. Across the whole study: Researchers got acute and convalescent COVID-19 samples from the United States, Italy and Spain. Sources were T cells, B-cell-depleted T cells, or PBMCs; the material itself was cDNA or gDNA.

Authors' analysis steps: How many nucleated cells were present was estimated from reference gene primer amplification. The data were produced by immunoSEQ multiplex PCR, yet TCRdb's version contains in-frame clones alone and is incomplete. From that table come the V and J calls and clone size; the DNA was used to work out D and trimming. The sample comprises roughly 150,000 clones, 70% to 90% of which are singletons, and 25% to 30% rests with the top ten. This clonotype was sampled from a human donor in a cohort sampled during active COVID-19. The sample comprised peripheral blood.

Here the CDR3 reads CASSRRGRAGQPQHF. The CDR3 nucleotides are TGTGCCAGCAGCCGCCGCGGCAGGGCAGGGCAGCCCCAGCATTTT. The chain combines TRBV6-5 with TRBJ1-5; TRBD1 might be the D (5 bases). V gave up 6 bases and J gave up 7 bases, with 19 bases separating them. Germline V gives CDR1 MNHEY, CDR2 SVGAGI. The CDR3 loop spans 15 amino acids.